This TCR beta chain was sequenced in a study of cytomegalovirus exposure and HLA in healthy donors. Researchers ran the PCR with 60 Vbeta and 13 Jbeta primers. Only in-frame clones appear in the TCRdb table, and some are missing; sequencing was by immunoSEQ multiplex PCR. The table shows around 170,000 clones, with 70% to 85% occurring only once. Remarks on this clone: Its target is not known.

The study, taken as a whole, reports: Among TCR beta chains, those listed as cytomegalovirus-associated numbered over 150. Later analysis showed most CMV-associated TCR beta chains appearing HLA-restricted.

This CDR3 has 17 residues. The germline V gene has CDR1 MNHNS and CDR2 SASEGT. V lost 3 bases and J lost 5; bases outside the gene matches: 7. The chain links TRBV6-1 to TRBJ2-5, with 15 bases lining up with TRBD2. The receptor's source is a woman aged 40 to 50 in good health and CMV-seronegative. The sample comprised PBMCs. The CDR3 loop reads CASSDWTSGGAGETQYF. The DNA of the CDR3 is TGTGCCAGCAGTGACTGGACTAGCGGGGGGGCAGGGGAGACCCAGTACTTC.